This TCR beta chain comes out of a study of cytomegalovirus exposure and HLA in healthy donors. Study details: Early released data comprised about 90 million unique TCRs from HLA-typed donors. Study-wide points: Cytomegalovirus status, reportedly, was diagnosed with high specificity and sensitivity by the classifier. Researchers reported that a few CMV-associated chains were confirmed in vitro as CMV antigen-specific. V- and J-gene trimming of TCR beta was linked (in a later analysis) to a missense DCLRE1C variant.

Germline loops: CDR1 MNHNY, CDR2 SVGAGI (reference sequence). V was pared by 5 bases and J by 0 bases, with 7 bases between. The CDR3 is 13 amino acids. Vbeta (60) and Jbeta (13) primers were used in the PCR. The method was immunoSEQ multiplex PCR; TCRdb's version includes in-frame clones alone and lacks a portion of them. The table has around 180,000 clones, more than 70% seen once. This clone showed up just a few times. Its specificity is unknown. This chain joins TRBV6-6 and TRBJ2-5; weak D call: TRBD1 (5 bases). The source of this sequence is a girl aged 5-17 years in good health and CMV-seronegative. Sequenced: PBMCs. The CDR3 reads CASSPRDQETQYF. The CDR3 coding sequence is TGTGCCAGCAGTCCCAGGGACCAAGAGACCCAGTACTTC.